A selection of T cell receptor beta chains follows, all from one sample in a study of T cell repertoires in cytomegalovirus infection. TCRdb processed the reads anew with MiXCR; each CDR3 protein has one entry. The sample includes just under 300,000 distinct CDR3 sequences, approximately 10% of them seen just once. Sequences were obtained from PBMCs. Source of these receptors: a human donor in good health (CMV status not recorded). Some clones in this sample may be carry-over from other donors' samples. Both conserved end residues are part of each CDR3. Fields, in order: CDR3 protein, CDR3 DNA, V gene, J gene, clone size, D gene. The D gene is left open where the match is weak. Not all rows give a size; the values are once, few, many and, for expanded clones, a class.

CASSLGSGGYNEQFF,TGTGCCAGCAGCTTAGGTAGCGGGGGCTACAATGAGCAGTTCTTC,TRBV11-3,TRBJ2-1,many,TRBD2
CASSQERQGIEAFF,TGTGCCAGCAGCCAAGAACGGCAGGGGATCGAAGCTTTCTTT,TRBV4-2,TRBJ1-1,many,.
CASSYPTGIQETQYF,TGTGCCAGCAGCTATCCGACGGGCATTCAAGAGACCCAGTACTTC,TRBV7-9,TRBJ2-5,many,.
CASSFGGDYNEQFF,TGTGCCAGCAGCTTCGGGGGGGACTACAATGAGCAGTTCTTC,TRBV7-9,TRBJ2-1,few,TRBD2
CASSTHQGNEQFF,TGTGCCAGCAGCACCCATCAGGGAAATGAGCAGTTCTTC,TRBV7-2,TRBJ2-1,many,.
CASSYSAGVDYPGTQYF,TGTGCCAGCAGTTACTCGGCCGGCGTCGACTACCCCGGGACCCAGTACTTC,TRBV6-6,TRBJ2-5,many,.
CASRGGAGGYTF,TGTGCCAGTCGAGGGGGCGCGGGTGGCTACACCTTC,TRBV19,TRBJ1-2,.,TRBD1
CASSSHDRSNQPQHF,TGTGCCAGCAGCTCCCATGACAGGTCTAATCAGCCCCAGCATTTT,TRBV7-8,TRBJ1-5,many,.
CASSQQGALGTDTQYF,TGTGCCAGCAGCCAACAGGGGGCGCTTGGCACAGATACGCAGTATTTT,TRBV7-2,TRBJ2-3,many,TRBD1
CASSQVRTGAHEQFF,TGTGCCAGCAGCCAAGTTAGGACAGGCGCCCATGAGCAGTTCTTC,TRBV3-1,TRBJ2-1,.,TRBD1
CSVASGDYEQFF,TGCAGCGTCGCTAGCGGGGACTATGAGCAGTTCTTC,TRBV29-1,TRBJ2-1,few,TRBD2
CASGTVNYGYTF,TGTGCCTCCGGGACTGTTAACTATGGCTACACCTTC,TRBV25-1,TRBJ1-2,few,.
CSAGKGPYNEQFF,TGCAGTGCTGGAAAGGGACCCTACAATGAGCAGTTCTTC,TRBV20-1,TRBJ2-1,many,.
CSAKRDGPNTEAFF,TGCAGTGCTAAACGGGACGGCCCGAACACTGAAGCTTTCTTT,TRBV20-1,TRBJ1-1,few,.
CASSEALGGSNQPQHF,TGTGCCAGCAGTGAAGCGCTTGGGGGTAGCAATCAGCCCCAGCATTTT,TRBV2,TRBJ1-5,many,.
CASSPGREAQPQHF,TGTGCCAGCAGCCCTGGCAGGGAGGCTCAGCCCCAGCATTTT,TRBV7-6,TRBJ1-5,many,.
CASSASGGQETQYF,TGTGCCAGCAGTGCCAGCGGGGGTCAAGAGACCCAGTACTTC,TRBV2,TRBJ2-5,many,TRBD2
CASSPRRGPGNEQFF,TGTGCCAGCAGCCCCCGGCGGGGGCCAGGTAATGAGCAGTTCTTC,TRBV7-2,TRBJ2-1,many,.